A selection of T cell receptor beta chains follows, all from one sample in a study of T cells after somatic rescue of genetic block. Clones were sequenced by immunoSEQ multiplex PCR, and TCRdb holds only the in-frame ones, with some missing. Here the sample spans 85,000 to 90,000 clones, 70% to 90% being singletons. Sequenced sample: peripheral blood mononuclear cells (PBMCs). These receptors were taken from a woman under 30. Both conserved end residues are part of each CDR3. Fields, in order: CDR3 length, clone size, D gene, V gene, J gene, CDR3 protein, CDR3 DNA. D genes are given only for firm matches. Clone size is given for some rows only: seen once, a few or many times, or a class if the clone is expanded.

cdr3_length: 14; clone_size: -; d_call: -; v_call: TRBV9; j_call: TRBJ2-2; cdr3_aa: CASSVTQGTGELFF; cdr3_nt: TGTGCCAGCAGCGTCACACAGGGCACCGGGGAGCTGTTTTTT
cdr3_length: 12; clone_size: -; d_call: -; v_call: TRBV28; j_call: TRBJ1-1; cdr3_aa: CASSPLPNEAFF; cdr3_nt: TGTGCCAGCAGCCCCCTCCCCAATGAAGCTTTCTTT
cdr3_length: 12; clone_size: -; d_call: TRBD1; v_call: TRBV29-1; j_call: TRBJ2-7; cdr3_aa: CSVGDRGYEQYF; cdr3_nt: TGCAGCGTGGGGGACAGGGGCTACGAGCAGTACTTC
cdr3_length: 15; clone_size: -; d_call: -; v_call: TRBV6-6; j_call: TRBJ2-1; cdr3_aa: CASSFSGNSYNEQFF; cdr3_nt: TGTGCCAGCAGCTTCTCCGGGAACTCCTACAATGAGCAGTTCTTC
cdr3_length: 16; clone_size: -; d_call: -; v_call: TRBV27; j_call: TRBJ2-7; cdr3_aa: CASSLFFGDWAYEQYF; cdr3_nt: TGTGCCAGCAGTTTATTTTTCGGTGACTGGGCCTACGAGCAGTACTTC
cdr3_length: 15; clone_size: -; d_call: TRBD2; v_call: TRBV10-2; j_call: TRBJ2-7; cdr3_aa: CASSLTGTSVYEQYF; cdr3_nt: TGCGCCAGCAGTTTAACCGGGACTAGCGTTTACGAGCAGTACTTC
cdr3_length: 13; clone_size: -; d_call: TRBD1; v_call: TRBV6-1; j_call: TRBJ1-1; cdr3_aa: CAIPGQDITEAFF; cdr3_nt: TGTGCCATTCCGGGACAGGATATCACTGAAGCTTTCTTT
cdr3_length: 15; clone_size: -; d_call: TRBD2; v_call: TRBV9; j_call: TRBJ2-2; cdr3_aa: CASSPRTGGTGELFF; cdr3_nt: TGTGCCAGCAGCCCCCGAACGGGAGGCACCGGGGAGCTGTTTTTT
cdr3_length: 14; clone_size: -; d_call: -; v_call: TRBV27; j_call: TRBJ2-1; cdr3_aa: CASSRPDSYNEQFF; cdr3_nt: TGTGCCAGCAGCCGACCTGACAGTTACAATGAGCAGTTCTTC
cdr3_length: 17; clone_size: -; d_call: -; v_call: TRBV7-3; j_call: TRBJ2-1; cdr3_aa: CASSLGSRFSSYNEQFF; cdr3_nt: TGTGCCAGCAGCTTAGGGTCTCGCTTCAGCTCCTACAATGAGCAGTTCTTC
cdr3_length: 13; clone_size: once; d_call: TRBD2; v_call: TRBV6-4; j_call: TRBJ2-1; cdr3_aa: CASGLGSYNEQFF; cdr3_nt: TGTGCCAGCGGACTAGGCTCCTACAATGAGCAGTTCTTC